This record covers a single T cell receptor (beta chain). Its antigen remains unidentified. Trimming cost V 2 bases and J 7 bases; bases outside gene matches: 1. Germline CDR1 SGHRS, CDR2 YFSETQ. The CDR3 is 12 residues long. This entry belongs to a study of cytomegalovirus exposure and HLA in healthy donors. Study as a whole: Earlier, 150 million to 200 million T cells were analyzed, and around 100 million unique TCR beta sequences were found among them. Findings of the study overall: Productive rates of about 87% or about 30% were seen for most TCR beta V segments in an earlier analysis. Reportedly, a later analysis found an Asian-associated ancestry cluster had fewer N-insertions than the approximately 670-donor mean.

PCR primers comprised 60 Vbeta and 13 Jbeta primers. Sequencing used immunoSEQ multiplex PCR; TCRdb keeps in-frame clones, though not all of them. The sample lists approximately 220,000 clones; just over 75% were seen once. The chain joins TRBV5-1 to TRBJ1-2; 8 nucleotides align to TRBD1. Sequencing was done on a sample of PBMCs. The TCR originated in a man younger than 35 in good health and CMV-seronegative. The CDR3 DNA is TGCGCCAGCAGCTTTACAGGGGGTGGCTACACCTTC. This encodes CASSFTGGGYTF. Filled out from reference TRBV5-1 and TRBJ1-2, the complete variable domain reads KAGVTQTPRYLIKTRGQQVTLSCSPISGHRSVSWYQQTPGQGLQFLFEYFSETQRNKGNFPGRFSGRQFSNSRSEMNVSTLELGDSALYLCASSFTGGGYTFGSGTRLTVV.